The clone carrying this T cell receptor (beta chain) appeared once. Its target is unknown. The unexposed donors gave CD4+ T cells in about 2011-2018, prior to COVID-19. Isolation of CD4+ T cells took place after roughly nine days in culture. Testing used SARS-CoV-2 S/N and four cold-coronavirus spikes on unexposed-donor CD4+ T cells, cells permitting. The germline CDR1 and CDR2 sequences are MNHEY and SVGEGT. The CDR3 loop spans 15 amino acids. V lost 6 bases and J lost 4; bases outside the gene matches: 11. This record belongs to a study of CD4 T cells in relation to SARS-CoV-2 and coronaviruses. Assay used: immunoSEQ multiplex PCR; TCRdb lists only in-frame clones, some missing. The sample consists of around 24,000 clones, over 60% of them appearing once.

The chain couples TRBV6-2 or TRBV6-3 to TRBJ2-5; 7 bases are a match to TRBD1. Sequences were obtained from CD4+ T cells from PBMCs, cultured in vitro. The sequence was collected from a human donor in good health. The CDR3 protein is CASSETQGSGETQYF. The CDR3 DNA follows: TGTGCCAGCAGCGAGACACAGGGGTCAGGAGAGACCCAGTACTTC.